The clone carrying this T cell receptor (beta chain) was counted a few times. As yet, its antigen is unknown. V shed 7 bases and J 2 bases; nucleotides not matched to a gene: 7. Germline V gives CDR1 SNHLY, CDR2 FYNNEI. This CDR3 is built from 15 residues. The data originate from a study of cytomegalovirus exposure and HLA in healthy donors. Whole-study results and caveats: Later analysis placed DRB1 highest and HLA-C lowest in TCR association rates, which differed by HLA locus. Clonal expansion was found to be greater in HLA-associated TCR beta chains than in equally common others in a later analysis. TCR beta V segments were, for the most part, productive about 87% or about 30% of the time in an earlier analysis.

The PCR ran on 60 Vbeta and 13 Jbeta primers. Sequencing used immunoSEQ multiplex PCR; TCRdb keeps in-frame clones, though not all of them. The sample gives approximately 140,000 clones, roughly four fifths of which show up once; about 5.3% is in the top ten. This TCR came from a woman in her fifties or sixties in good health and CMV-seronegative. Sequences were obtained from PBMCs. The J gene is TRBJ2-1, the V gene TRBV2, with 8 bases that match TRBD2. The DNA for the CDR3 is TGTGCCAGCACCGAGGACGGGGGGGCCTACAATGAGCAGTTCTTC. Translation: CASTEDGGAYNEQFF.